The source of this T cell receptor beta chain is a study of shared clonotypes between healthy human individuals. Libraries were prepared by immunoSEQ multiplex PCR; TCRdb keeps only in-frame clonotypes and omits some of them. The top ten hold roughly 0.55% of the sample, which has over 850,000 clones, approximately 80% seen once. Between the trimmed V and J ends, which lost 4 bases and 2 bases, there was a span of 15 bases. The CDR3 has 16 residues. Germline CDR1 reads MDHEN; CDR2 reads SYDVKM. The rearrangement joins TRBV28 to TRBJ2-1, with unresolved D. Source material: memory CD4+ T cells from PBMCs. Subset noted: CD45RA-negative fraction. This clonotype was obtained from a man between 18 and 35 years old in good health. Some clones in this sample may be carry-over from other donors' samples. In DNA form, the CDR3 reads TGTGCCAGCAGTTGGGGTTATTTGGAGACCTACAATGAGCAGTTCTTC. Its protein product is CASSWGYLETYNEQFF.